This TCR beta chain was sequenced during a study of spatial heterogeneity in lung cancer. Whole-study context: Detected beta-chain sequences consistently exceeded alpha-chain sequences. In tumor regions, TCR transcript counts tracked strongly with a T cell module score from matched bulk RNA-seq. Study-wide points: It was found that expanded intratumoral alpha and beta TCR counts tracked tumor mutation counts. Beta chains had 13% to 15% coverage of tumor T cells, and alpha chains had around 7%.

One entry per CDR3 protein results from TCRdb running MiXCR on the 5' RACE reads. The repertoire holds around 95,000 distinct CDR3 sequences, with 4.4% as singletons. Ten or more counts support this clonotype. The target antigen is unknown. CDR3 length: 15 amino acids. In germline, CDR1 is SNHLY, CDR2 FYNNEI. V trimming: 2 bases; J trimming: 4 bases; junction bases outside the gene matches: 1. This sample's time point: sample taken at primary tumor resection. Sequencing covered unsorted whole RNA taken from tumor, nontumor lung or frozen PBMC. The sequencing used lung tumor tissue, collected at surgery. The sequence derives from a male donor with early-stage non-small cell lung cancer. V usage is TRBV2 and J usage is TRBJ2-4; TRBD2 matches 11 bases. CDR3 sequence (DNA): TGTGCCAGCAGTGAAAGGACTAGCGGGAAAAACATTCAGTACTTC. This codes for CASSERTSGKNIQYF.